This T cell receptor beta chain was sequenced for a study of blood T cell repertoires in COVID-19. Enrolled through a virtual design, the participants were between about 18 and 89 years of age and came from some 25 US areas. Authors' processing steps: Estimates of nucleated cell counts were drawn from the amplification of reference gene primers. Some clones are missing from TCRdb's copy, which holds only in-frame ones; the method was immunoSEQ multiplex PCR. The D gene and trimming were derived from the DNA, and the V and J assignments and clone size from that table. Seen here are under 300,000 clones, around 86% observed once, and the top ten hold 3% to 4%. The source is a middle-aged woman with acute COVID-19. The source material was PBMCs or T cells enriched from blood (not recorded which).

The CDR3 DNA reads as TGTGCCAGCAGCTTGTCCAACCGACTAGCGGCTTGGGAGCAGTACTTC. Its protein product is CASSLSNRLAAWEQYF. The gene calls are TRBV5-6 and TRBJ2-7; TRBD2 matches 9 bases. V lost 1 base and J lost 7; bases outside the gene matches: 12. Germline V gene data show CDR1 as SGHDT and CDR2 as YYEEEE. This CDR3 has 16 residues.